The sequence of this TCR beta chain was determined in a study of shared clonotypes between healthy human individuals (dated by TCRdb to the early 2020s). As for the study more broadly: The cohort comprised a couple of women and a few men aged 18 to 49 years. To increase sequencing depth and limit assay-specific biases, TCR repertoire library preparation and sequencing were carried out by different laboratories using diverse techniques. Leukapheresis yielded between about 0.85 and 10 billion PBMCs per donor. For each donor, CD4 naive and CD4 memory were each run on three plates, CD8 naive on two plates, and CD8 memory on one plate. Blood TCR repertoires of a handful of healthy adults were deeply sequenced to estimate repertoire size and the extent of clonotype sharing between individuals.

The germline V gene specifies SNHLY as CDR1 and FYNNEI as CDR2. Its CDR3 holds 14 amino acids, cysteine through phenylalanine. The CDR3 DNA has 42 bases and is translated from base 1. V lost 6 bases and J lost 1 base; the stretch between them is 12 bases long. Using the deep immunoSEQ assay, multiplex PCR amplified TCR CDR3 regions from genomic DNA. Genomic DNA extracted from each cell subset was distributed evenly over all wells of several immunoSEQ 96-well plates, and each plate served as one replicate. For sorted subsets, approximately 200 ng of genomic DNA, equivalent to 25,000 to 35,000 T cell genomes, went into each replicate PCR. Purified libraries were measured with a Qubit 3.0 fluorometer, size-checked on a Bioanalyzer 2100, and measured again with the KAPA Library Quantification kit. A separate single-read 150-cycle Illumina NextSeq 550 flow cell was used to sequence each immunoSEQ 96-well plate. The study's own analysis went as follows. Because the immunoSEQ output held only junctional sequences and lacked quality scores, the filtering could not match the filtering applied to full-length reads. To assign V/J genes and CDR3, sequences were annotated using PyIR, a Python wrapper for IgBLAST v1.9, with IMGT germline references. Any read was removed if the V/J assignment was weak (E-value above 1e-6), the CDR3 was missing, or the read contained stop codons, out-of-frame junctions, or ambiguous translated residues. V3J clonotypes were defined as sequences sharing an identical inferred V gene, J gene, and CDR3 amino acid sequence. Percentage overlap between repertoires was calculated by dividing the number of shared unique clonotypes by the size of the smaller repertoire. Three approaches were used to assess repertoire richness: RTK rarefaction, the Chao1 estimator, and Recon v2.1 estimates of unobserved clonotypes. For all TCRbeta clonotypes obtained by the gDNA method from a few donors, generation probabilities were computed with OLGA. TCRdb mirrors the immuneACCESS table, restricted to in-frame sequences. Some clones are absent from its copies; in checked studies, under half trace to an unresolved V gene, and the reason for the others is unknown. Clone size and the V and J calls come from that table; the DNA yielded D and trimming. The sample records some 2,000,000 clones, 90% to 97% of which are singletons. Approximately 0.13% of the sample comes from the top ten.

Concerning this clone: The specificity of this receptor is unknown. Per-base qualities were not stored, and no clone one base away is much larger.

Donors were healthy HIV-negative adults with no recently reported acute infections or vaccinations. All donors were Caucasian adults living in Nashville, Tennessee, USA. CD4+ T cells were enriched through magnetic negative selection, after which naive cells were positively selected on CD45RA and the remaining negative fraction served as the memory subset. After blood collection by leukapheresis, PBMCs were isolated using Ficoll-Histopaque density gradient centrifugation and then cryopreserved in the vapor phase of liquid nitrogen. Purity and quantity of every magnetically sorted T cell population were checked by analytical flow cytometry. From each sorted fraction, genomic DNA was isolated and quantified by UV absorbance on a Nanodrop 2000c. Results the study describes overall, beyond this receptor: The genetic and exposure-history diversity represented was limited by the small number of donors. Sampling was limited to blood, and TCR repertoires in tissue likely differ from TCR repertoires in blood. Larger estimated clonotype richness was generally found for naive subsets than for memory subsets. Across a handful of donors, around 5% of naive CD4, 3% to 3.5% of naive CD8, approximately 2.5% of memory CD4, and approximately 0.4% of memory CD8 clonotypes were shared. Clonotypes shared by all four sorted-subset donors showed higher generation probabilities than non-shared clonotypes. Pairwise subsampling led to the expectation that sequencing depth would affect the degree of clonotype sharing among donors. Rarefaction of sorted-subset datasets indicated incomplete sequencing despite the large sequencing depth.

Material for sequencing was naive CD4+ T cells sorted from blood. Per the publication, the cell subset or site label means: CD45RA+ positively selected. The sequence is built from TRBV2 and TRBJ2-5; no D segment can be confidently identified. The clonotype comes from a man aged 18-30 years in good health. The encoded CDR3 is CASSPRRIQETQYF. DNA sequence: TGTGCCAGCAGCCCCAGACGCATCCAAGAGACCCAGTACTTC. When the CDR3 is completed using the reference TRBV2 and TRBJ2-5 genes on either side, the full variable domain is EPEVTQTPSHQVTQMGQEVILRCVPISNHLYFYWYRQILGQKVEFLVSFYNNEISEKSEIFDDQFSVERPDGSNFTLKIRSTKLEDSAMYFCASSPRRIQETQYFGPGTRLLVL.